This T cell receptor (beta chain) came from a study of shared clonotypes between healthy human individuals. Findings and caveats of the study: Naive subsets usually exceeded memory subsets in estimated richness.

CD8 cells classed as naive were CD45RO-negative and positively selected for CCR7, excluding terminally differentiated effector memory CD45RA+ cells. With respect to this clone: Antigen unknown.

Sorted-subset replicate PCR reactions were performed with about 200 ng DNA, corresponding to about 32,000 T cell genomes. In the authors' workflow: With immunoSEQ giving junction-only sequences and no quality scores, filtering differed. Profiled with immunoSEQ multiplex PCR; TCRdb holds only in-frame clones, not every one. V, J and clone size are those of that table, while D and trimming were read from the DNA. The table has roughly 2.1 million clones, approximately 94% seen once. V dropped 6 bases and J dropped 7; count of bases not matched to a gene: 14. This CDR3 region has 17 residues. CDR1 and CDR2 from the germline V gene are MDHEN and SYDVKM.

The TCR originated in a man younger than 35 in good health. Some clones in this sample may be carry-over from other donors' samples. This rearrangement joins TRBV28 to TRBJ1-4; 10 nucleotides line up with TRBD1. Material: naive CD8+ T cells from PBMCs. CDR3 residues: CASSAILGTGEIEKLFF. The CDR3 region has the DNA TGTGCCAGCAGCGCAATACTAGGGACAGGGGAAATTGAAAAACTGTTTTTT.